This TCR beta chain came from a study of radiotherapy plus CTLA-4 blockade in lung cancer. Looking at the study overall: An objective response was seen in 18% of patients, and disease control in around 33%. Study-wide results and limits: Radiotherapy plus ipilimumab was followed by expansion in blood of tumor-derived TCR clones.

This CDR3 is 17 amino acids long. Here immunoSEQ multiplex PCR was the method, and the copy in TCRdb shows in-frame clones only, minus some. The table records 40,000 to 45,000 clones, about 74% of them present only once. Remarks on this clone: Its antigen is still unknown.

This receptor was obtained from a human donor with non-small cell lung cancer who had stable disease on radiotherapy plus ipilimumab. Specimen: peripheral blood, collected from a patient treated with radiotherapy plus ipilimumab. This chain connects TRBV1 to TRBJ1-1; the table's D call, TRBD1, was not checked against the DNA. TRBV1 is a listed pseudogene. CDR3 amino acids: CTSSQVGGCPRRTEAFF. DNA of the CDR3: TGCACCAGCAGCCAAGTTGGGGGCTGCCCCCGAAGGACTGAAGCTTTCTTT.